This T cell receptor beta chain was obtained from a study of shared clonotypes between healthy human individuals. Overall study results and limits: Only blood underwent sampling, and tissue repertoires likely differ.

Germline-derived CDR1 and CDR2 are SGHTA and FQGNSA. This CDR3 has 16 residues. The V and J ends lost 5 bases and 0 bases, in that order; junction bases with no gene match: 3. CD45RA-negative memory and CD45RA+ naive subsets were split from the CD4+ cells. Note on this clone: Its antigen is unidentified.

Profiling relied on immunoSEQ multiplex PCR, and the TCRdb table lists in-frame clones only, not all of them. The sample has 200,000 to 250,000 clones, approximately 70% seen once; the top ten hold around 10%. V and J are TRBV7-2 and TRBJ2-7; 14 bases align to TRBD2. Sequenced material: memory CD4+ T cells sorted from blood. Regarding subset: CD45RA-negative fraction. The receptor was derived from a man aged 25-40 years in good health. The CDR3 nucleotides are TGTGCCAGCAGCCGGACTAGCGGGAGGAGCTCCTACGAGCAGTACTTC. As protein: CASSRTSGRSSYEQYF.